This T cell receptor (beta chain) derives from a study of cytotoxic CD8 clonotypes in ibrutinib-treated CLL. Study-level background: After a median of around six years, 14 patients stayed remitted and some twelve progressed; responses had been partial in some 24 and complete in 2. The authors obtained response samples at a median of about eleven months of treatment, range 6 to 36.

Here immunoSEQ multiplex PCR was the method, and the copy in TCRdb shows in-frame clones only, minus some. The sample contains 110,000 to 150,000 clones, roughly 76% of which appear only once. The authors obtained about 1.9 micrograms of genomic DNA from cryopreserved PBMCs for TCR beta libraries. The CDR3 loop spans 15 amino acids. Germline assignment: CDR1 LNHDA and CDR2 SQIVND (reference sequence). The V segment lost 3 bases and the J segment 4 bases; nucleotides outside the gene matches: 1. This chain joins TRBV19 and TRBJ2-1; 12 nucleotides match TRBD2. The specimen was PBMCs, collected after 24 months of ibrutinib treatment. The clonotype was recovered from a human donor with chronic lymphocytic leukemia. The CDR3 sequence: CASSIGLAGYNEQFF. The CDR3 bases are TGTGCCAGTAGTATCGGACTAGCGGGGTACAATGAGCAGTTCTTC.